A single sample is the source of the 6 T cell receptor beta chains below, sequenced in a study of T cells in women clearing cervical HPV infection. Here immunoSEQ multiplex PCR was the method, and the copy in TCRdb shows in-frame clones only, minus some. Its clone listing holds 14,000 or so clones. Sequenced: blood buffy coat. The source is a woman aged 18-70 years with a cervical HPV16 infection that either progressed to CIN3+ or cleared (not recorded which).

Comments on this clone: The CDR3 goes on 3 residues after the read ends, and that part is filled in from the germline J gene. The rearrangement uses TRBV12-3 or TRBV12-4 and TRBJ1-5, with unresolved D. The CDR3 totals 12 residues. V lost 6 bases to trimming and J lost 5 bases, with 8 bases between them. The CDR3 DNA, read in part, is TGTGCCAGCAGCCCCGGGGATCAGCCC. Translating gives CASSPGDQP. Given in full, the CDR3 is CASSPGDQPQHF.

Comment on this clone: The CDR3 end falls 3 residues outside the read, so it is completed with the germline J gene. The V gene is TRBV19, the J gene TRBJ1-2; perhaps TRBD1 as D (5 bases). Between the trimmed V and J ends, which lost 3 bases and 5 bases, there was a span of 19 bases. The CDR3 runs to 16 residues. Germline values: CDR1 LNHDA, CDR2 SQIVND (reference sequence). CDR3 sequence: CASSIGRQRITYGYTF. CDR3 DNA (partial): TGTGCCAGTAGTATCGGGAGACAGCGTATTACTTATGGC.

With regard to this clone: The CDR3 is cut off 3 residues early in the read; its end comes from the germline J gene. The chain joins TRBV7-6 to TRBJ1-1; 8 bases align to TRBD1. The V gene's germline CDR1 is SGHVS and CDR2 FNYEAQ. With 5 bases clipped from V and 4 bases from J, the junction kept 12 bases outside the gene matches. The CDR3 is 16 residues long. The CDR3 bases that were read are TGTGCCAGCAGCATGGCAGCAGGGGGCGCGAGCACTGAA. Its translation: CASSMAAGGASTE. The whole CDR3 region reads CASSMAAGGASTEAFF.

As to this clone: The sequence runs out 3 residues before the end of the CDR3; the remainder is reconstructed from the germline J gene. The chain employs TRBV20-1 and TRBJ2-3; tentatively, D is TRBD2 (6 bases). This CDR3 has 17 amino acids. The V gene's germline CDR1 is DFQATT and CDR2 SNEGSKA (reference sequence). The sequenced CDR3 bases are TGCAGTGCTAGGGATGGGGGGAGTGGGGTGAGCAATCAGCCG. It yields the protein CSARDGGSGVSNQP. The full CDR3 reads CSARDGGSGVSNQPQYF.

This clone counts as medium-sized (0.01 to 0.1%) by frequency. The read ends 3 residues shy of where the CDR3 ends; the end is completed using the germline J gene. The J gene is TRBJ2-4, the V gene TRBV20-1, with a possible D match to TRBD1 (5 bases). CDR3 length equals 14 residues. CDR1 is DFQATT, CDR2 SNEGSKA, per germline (reference sequence). The V end was cut by 2 bases, the J end by 6 bases, with 14 bases between. The CDR3 reads CSARSGHELNIQYF. The covered CDR3 bases are TGCAGTGCTAGATCAGGGCATGAGCTAAACATT.

A remark on this clone: The CDR3 is cut off 3 residues early in the read; its end comes from the germline J gene. The chain links TRBV7-8 to TRBJ2-7, with a tentative D call TRBD2 (5 bases). V gave up 3 bases and J gave up 5 bases, with 11 bases separating them. In germline, CDR1 is SGHVS, CDR2 FQNEAQ. The CDR3 is made up of 13 amino acids. The CDR3 bases that were read are TGTGCCAGCAGCTTTGCGGGTGTGAACGAG. Amino acid sequence: CASSFAGVNE. The CDR3 in full is CASSFAGVNEQYF.